The 22 T cell receptor beta chains given below trace back to one sample, sequenced in a study of shared clonotypes between healthy human individuals. The repertoire was sequenced with immunoSEQ multiplex PCR; TCRdb's copy has only in-frame clones and lacks some. The data show about 680,000 clones, with 74% seen just once and 1.5% to 2% held by the top ten. The specimen sequenced was memory CD4+ T cells sorted from blood. The subset denotes: CD45RA-negative fraction. The receptors derive from a woman aged 25 to 39 in good health.

The chain combines TRBV2 with TRBJ1-2; perhaps TRBD1 as D (5 bases). Trimming cost V 4 bases and J 2 bases, with 11 bases left between them. Germline V lookup: CDR1 SNHLY, CDR2 FYNNEI. The CDR3 length is 14 residues. The CDR3 DNA reads as TGTGCCAGCAGTGTACAGGAACTGAACTATGGCTACACCTTC. It codes for CASSVQELNYGYTF.

The rearrangement uses TRBV9 and TRBJ1-4; TRBD1 matches at 7 bases. The junction had 6 bases not matched to a gene; V was cut back by 3 bases and J by 7 bases. In germline, CDR1 is SGDLS, CDR2 YYNGEE. CDR3 length: 14 amino acids. The CDR3 is CASSATGMGEKLFF. CDR3 DNA: TGTGCCAGCAGCGCGACAGGGATGGGTGAAAAACTGTTTTTT.

This rearrangement joins TRBV27 to TRBJ1-5; no reliable D call. The CDR3 length is 13 residues. V was clipped by 2 bases and J by 6 bases, with 8 bases between them. Germline loops: CDR1 MNHEY, CDR2 SMNVEV (reference sequence). The CDR3: CASSLLLGQPQHF. DNA for the CDR3: TGTGCCAGCAGTTTACTCCTGGGTCAGCCCCAGCATTTT.

CDR3 region: CARSWGLGLGGYTF. For the CDR3, the DNA is TGTGCCAGAAGCTGGGGGCTCGGGCTCGGCGGCTACACCTTC. The chain combines TRBV5-3 with TRBJ1-2, with D tentatively TRBD1 (6 bases). TRBV5-3 is noted as an ORF with a role that remains uncertain. V was trimmed by 3 bases and J by 8 bases, leaving 17 bases between them. The CDR3 runs 14 residues.

This clone turned up a few times. Other DNA sequences in this specimen translate into the identical CDR3. The gene calls are TRBV5-1 and TRBJ2-1; 11 bases align to TRBD2. J gave up 4 bases and V 5 bases, and 2 bases lay outside the gene matches. The CDR3 length is 14 residues. Germline V CDR1 and CDR2: SGHRS, YFSETQ. CDR3 region: CASRLAGGYNEQFF. As DNA, the CDR3 is TGCGCCAGCAGGTTAGCGGGAGGGTACAATGAGCAGTTCTTC.

This clone has just a few counts. The chain couples TRBV5-1 to TRBJ2-2; TRBD1 matches 8 bases. The CDR3 has 16 amino acids. Germline CDR1 SGHRS, CDR2 YFSETQ. Trimming removed 0 bases from V and 7 bases from J; junction bases left unmatched: 8. CDR3 residues: CASSLEPGGAGGELFF. CDR3 bases: TGCGCCAGCAGCTTGGAGCCAGGGGGCGCCGGCGGGGAGCTGTTTTTT.

The rearrangement joins TRBV28 to TRBJ2-1; D is ambiguous. Trimming removed 3 bases from V and 0 bases from J, with 9 bases in between. The CDR3 is 15 amino acids. Germline loops: CDR1 MDHEN, CDR2 SYDVKM. In DNA, the CDR3 is TGTGCCAGCAGTTTTCCCGCTAGCTCCTACAATGAGCAGTTCTTC. Translation gives CASSFPASSYNEQFF.

This clone was observed a few times. The junction and the germline gene differ at one end; a read error may be behind it. This sequence joins TRBV7-9 and TRBJ2-5, with 10 nucleotides matching TRBD1. The CDR3 contains 15 residues. Germline V gene lookup returns CDR1 SEHNR and CDR2 FQNEAQ (reference sequence). The CDR3 region has the DNA TGTGCCAGCAGCTTAACGGCCCTAGGCGGACAGGGGGGCGACTTC. Translating gives CASSLTALGGQGGDF.

The gene calls are TRBV28 and TRBJ2-7; D is uncertain. Germline CDR1 is MDHEN and CDR2 is SYDVKM. The CDR3 runs 10 residues. The germline V and J ends were trimmed by 7 bases and 2 bases, with 3 bases remaining between them. The CDR3 loop is CASTTYEQYF. The CDR3 DNA is TGTGCCAGCACTACCTACGAGCAGTACTTC.

The chain combines TRBV27 with TRBJ2-7; the D gene is possibly TRBD2 (6 bases). V was cut by 8 bases and J by 2 bases, with 19 bases left in between. The CDR3 consists of 15 residues. Germline V gene data show CDR1 as MNHEY and CDR2 as SMNVEV (reference sequence). The CDR3: CASSSAGTGTYEQYF. CDR3 in DNA: TGTGCCAGCTCTTCGGCCGGGACTGGAACCTACGAGCAGTACTTC.

The count of this clone is one. The chain employs TRBV9 and TRBJ2-1, with 9 bases matching TRBD2. The V gene end was trimmed by 5 bases and the J gene end by 2 bases; junction bases not matched to a gene: 8. The CDR3 runs to 16 residues. Germline V gene lookup returns CDR1 SGDLS and CDR2 YYNGEE. The CDR3 is CASSVISGSPYNEQFF. The CDR3 nucleotides read TGTGCCAGCAGTGTTATTAGCGGGAGTCCCTACAATGAGCAGTTCTTC.

This rearrangement joins TRBV12-5 to TRBJ1-1; 8 nucleotides match TRBD1. The V gene end was trimmed by 7 bases and the J gene end by 1 base; junction bases not matched to a gene: 2. Germline CDR1 and CDR2: LGHNT and FRNRAP. The CDR3 runs to 13 residues. The CDR3 sequence: CASAGQANTEAFF. CDR3 nucleotides: TGTGCTAGTGCGGGACAGGCGAACACTGAAGCTTTCTTT.

This clone was observed a few times. V gene TRBV19 combines with J gene TRBJ2-2; a possible D gene is TRBD1 (5 bases). The germline V gene encodes CDR1 LNHDA and CDR2 SQIVND (reference sequence). The V end lost 9 bases, the J end lost 0 bases, and 8 bases lay between the germline ends. The CDR3 sequence is 13 residues long. CDR3 amino acids: CASRESNTGELFF. As DNA, the CDR3 is TGTGCCAGCAGGGAATCGAACACCGGGGAGCTGTTTTTT. Together with reference TRBV19 and TRBJ2-2, the CDR3 gives the full variable domain: DGGITQSPKYLFRKEGQNVTLSCEQNLNHDAMYWYRQDPGQGLRLIYYSQIVNDFQKGDIAEGYSVSREKKESFPLTVTSAQKNPTAFYLCASRESNTGELFFGEGSRLTVL.

V is TRBV28 and J is TRBJ1-4, with 10 bases aligning to TRBD1. V shed 7 bases, J shed 7 bases, and the junction held 6 bases outside the gene matches. CDR3 size: 14 residues. Germline CDR1 and CDR2: MDHEN and SYDVKM. CDR3 nucleotide sequence: TGTGCCAGCACCGGGACAGGGGTGGTTGAAAAACTGTTTTTT. It translates to CASTGTGVVEKLFF.

The V gene is TRBV23-1, the J gene TRBJ2-6; no firm D call. TRBV23-1 is an open reading frame whose function is uncertain. Trimming cost V 8 bases and J 2 bases, with 22 bases left between them. The CDR3 spans 18 residues. CDR3: CASCKDEKAAAGANVLTF. CDR3 DNA sequence: TGCGCCAGCTGCAAGGACGAGAAGGCGGCGGCTGGGGCCAACGTCCTGACTTTC.

The chain links TRBV7-9 to TRBJ1-5; 10 bases line up with TRBD1. J lost 7 bases, V lost 5 bases, and 8 bases had no gene match. This CDR3 has 15 amino acids. Germline V gene sequence: CDR1 SEHNR, CDR2 FQNEAQ (reference sequence). Here the CDR3 DNA reads TGTGCCAGCAGCCGAACCGGGACAGGGGACCAGCCCCAGCATTTT. Translated, it gives CASSRTGTGDQPQHF.

The rearrangement uses TRBV14 and TRBJ2-2, with a possible D match to TRBD2 (5 bases). V lost 0 bases to trimming and J lost 6 bases, with 8 bases between them. This CDR3 has 14 amino acids. CDR1 and CDR2 from the germline V gene are SGHDN and FVKESK. CDR3 protein: CASSQDLRAGELFF. The CDR3 coding sequence is TGTGCCAGCAGCCAAGATCTGCGGGCCGGGGAGCTGTTTTTT.

The rearrangement links TRBV5-6 to TRBJ2-7, with D perhaps TRBD1 (6 bases). Trimming left V 4 bases short and J 2 bases short, with 13 bases between. Germline V gene sequence: CDR1 SGHDT, CDR2 YYEEEE. The CDR3 extends over 14 amino acids. CDR3: CASSTPQGTYEQYF. The CDR3 nucleotides are TGTGCCAGCAGCACGCCACAGGGAACCTACGAGCAGTACTTC.

V gene TRBV5-1 combines with J gene TRBJ1-4; D may be TRBD1 (6 bases). The CDR3 contains 16 residues. V gave up 4 bases and J gave up 4 bases, with 17 bases separating them. Looked up from germline, CDR1 is SGHRS and CDR2 is YFSETQ. CDR3 amino acids: CASSLDGGRVNEKLFF. CDR3 DNA sequence: TGCGCCAGCAGCCTGGACGGGGGGCGAGTTAATGAAAAACTGTTTTTT.

V usage is TRBV5-8 and J usage is TRBJ1-1; 8 nucleotides line up with TRBD1. The CDR3 has 17 amino acids. Losses at the gene ends were 4 bases for V and 6 bases for J; bases not matched to a gene: 17. CDR1 and CDR2 from the germline V gene are SGHTS and YDEGEE. CDR3 residues: CASSPRTGSIDVAEAFF. Here the CDR3 DNA reads TGTGCCAGCAGCCCACGGACAGGGAGCATAGACGTCGCTGAAGCTTTCTTT.

This clone was detected only once. The gene calls are TRBV7-8 and TRBJ1-1; unclear D gene. Trimming pared 3 bases from V and 0 bases from J, leaving 11 bases between. Looked up from germline, CDR1 is SGHVS and CDR2 is FQNEAQ. The CDR3 is 15 residues long. As DNA, the CDR3 is TGTGCCAGCAGCTTTGGGTTTATTATGAACACTGAAGCTTTCTTT. Translated: CASSFGFIMNTEAFF.

The rearrangement uses TRBV10-3 and TRBJ2-3; a weak D match, TRBD2 (6 bases). The length of the CDR3 is 16 residues. Germline values: CDR1 ENHRY, CDR2 SYGVKD. V was trimmed by 6 bases and J by 2 bases, leaving 18 bases between them. The CDR3 DNA is TGTGCCATCAGCGCCTTAGCGGAGGGGTTCACAGATACGCAGTATTTT. Protein: CAISALAEGFTDTQYF.